A selection of T cell receptor beta chains follows, all from one sample in a study of CD8 T cells in Susac syndrome. TCRdb fed the immunoSEQ multiplex PCR reads into MiXCR, producing one record per CDR3 protein. The sample has some 77,000 distinct CDR3 sequences, just over 90% seen once. The sample comprised CD4+ T cells from PBMCs. These receptors were obtained from a human donor with Susac syndrome. Both conserved end residues are part of each CDR3. D genes are given only for firm matches. Not every row has a clone size; where given, it reads once, few, many or a size class.

NA	TRBV4-2	TRBJ1-1	once	TGTGCCAGCGGACACCCGATGAACACTGAAGCTTTCTTT	CASGHPMNTEAFF
NA	TRBV6-5	TRBJ2-5	NA	TGTGCCAGCAGTTACCCCCGGGACTTGGAAGAGACCCAGTACTTC	CASSYPRDLEETQYF
NA	TRBV12-3/TRBV12-4	TRBJ1-2	NA	TGTGCCAGCACTCCTTCAGGGAGTGAGGGATCCGGCTACACCTTC	CASTPSGSEGSGYTF
NA	TRBV19	TRBJ1-1	NA	TGTGCCAGTAGTCGATTGAACACTGAAGCTTTCTTT	CASSRLNTEAFF
TRBD1	TRBV12-5	TRBJ2-1	NA	TGTGCTAGTGGTTTGGACGACAGGGGTATCTACAATGAGCAGTTCTTC	CASGLDDRGIYNEQFF
TRBD2	TRBV28	TRBJ2-7	few	TGTGCCAGCAGTTTATCGGGGGGGGCCTACGAGCAGTACTTC	CASSLSGGAYEQYF
TRBD2	TRBV11-2	TRBJ2-7	NA	TGTGCCAGCAGCTTAGACGGGGGGAAGGTTCCCTACGAGCAGTACTTC	CASSLDGGKVPYEQYF
NA	TRBV29-1	TRBJ1-1	NA	TGCAGCGCTCGAGAGGGCCTAGGCTCTGAAGCTTTCTTT	CSAREGLGSEAFF
NA	TRBV7-2	TRBJ2-7	NA	TGTGCCAGCAGTCTCGGCCTTCGGGGCGACGAGCAGTACTTC	CASSLGLRGDEQYF
NA	TRBV6-6	TRBJ1-1	NA	TGTGCCAGCAAAATAACAGCGAACACTGAAGCTTTCTTT	CASKITANTEAFF
NA	TRBV12-3/TRBV12-4	TRBJ2-1	NA	TGTGCCAGCAGCGAGGAAGGGATCTACAATGAGCAGTTCTTC	CASSEEGIYNEQFF
NA	TRBV11-2	TRBJ1-6	NA	TGTGCCAGCAGCTTCGCACAGATCTATAATTCACCCCTCCACTTT	CASSFAQIYNSPLHF
NA	TRBV6-2/TRBV6-3	TRBJ2-7	NA	TGTGCCAGCACTCCCAGGGTGACAACCTACGAGCAGTACTTC	CASTPRVTTYEQYF
NA	TRBV30	TRBJ1-2	NA	TGTGCCTGGAGTGTACACGGGAGAGGAGAAGGCTACACCTTC	CAWSVHGRGEGYTF
TRBD2	TRBV3-1	TRBJ2-1	NA	TGTGCCAGCAGCCAAGGATATAGCGGGAGAAACCCCGGGTCCTACAATGAGCAGTTCTTC	CASSQGYSGRNPGSYNEQFF
TRBD1	TRBV6-6	TRBJ1-2	NA	TGTGCCAGCAGTCCCGGGACAGGGTTTTTAGGCTACACCTTC	CASSPGTGFLGYTF
NA	TRBV14	TRBJ1-6	NA	TGTGCCAGCAGCCAAGAAGGACCGAGGGTAGCCCTCCACTTT	CASSQEGPRVALHF
NA	TRBV20-1	TRBJ1-2	NA	TGCAGTGCCAGATCGGGACAATCGAGCAGGAGCTACACCTTC	CSARSGQSSRSYTF
TRBD2	TRBV5-1	TRBJ2-1	NA	TGCGCCAGCAGCTACTTTAAGTCGGCGGGGGGCCGGTACAATGAGCAGTTCTTC	CASSYFKSAGGRYNEQFF
NA	TRBV19	TRBJ2-1	NA	TGTGCCAGTAGTCCCGGGACTGAGTCCTACAATGAGCAGTTCTTC	CASSPGTESYNEQFF
NA	TRBV9	TRBJ2-7	NA	TGTGCCAGCAGCGTAGGTACCAATCGGTGGCATGACGAGCAGTACTTC	CASSVGTNRWHDEQYF